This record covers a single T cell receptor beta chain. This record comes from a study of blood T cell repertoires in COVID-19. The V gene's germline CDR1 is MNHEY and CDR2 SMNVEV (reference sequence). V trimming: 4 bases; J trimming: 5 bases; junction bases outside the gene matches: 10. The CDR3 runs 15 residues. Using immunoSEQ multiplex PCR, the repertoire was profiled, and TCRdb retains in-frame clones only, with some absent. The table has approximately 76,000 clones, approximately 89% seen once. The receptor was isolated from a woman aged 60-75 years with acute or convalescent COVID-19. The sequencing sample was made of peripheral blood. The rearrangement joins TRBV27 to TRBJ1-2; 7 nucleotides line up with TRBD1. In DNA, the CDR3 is TGTGCCAGCAGTTCTATGCTGGACAGGTTTTATGGCTACACCTTC. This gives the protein CASSSMLDRFYGYTF.